This T cell receptor (beta chain) was sequenced for a study of blood T cell repertoires in COVID-19. Here immunoSEQ multiplex PCR was the method, and the copy in TCRdb shows in-frame clones only, minus some. The sample records around 60,000 clones, about 90% being singletons. V lost 8 bases and J 1 base, leaving 11 bases between the germline ends. Germline-derived CDR1 and CDR2 are MNHNY and SVGAGI (reference sequence). CDR3 length equals 13 residues. The sequenced material came from peripheral blood. J is TRBJ1-1 and V is TRBV6-6, with D perhaps matching TRBD1 (6 bases). The TCR comes from a man aged 55 to 70 with acute or convalescent COVID-19. This chain's CDR3 is CASFSDRNTEAFF. CDR3 nucleotide sequence: TGTGCCAGCTTCTCGGACAGGAACACTGAAGCTTTCTTT.